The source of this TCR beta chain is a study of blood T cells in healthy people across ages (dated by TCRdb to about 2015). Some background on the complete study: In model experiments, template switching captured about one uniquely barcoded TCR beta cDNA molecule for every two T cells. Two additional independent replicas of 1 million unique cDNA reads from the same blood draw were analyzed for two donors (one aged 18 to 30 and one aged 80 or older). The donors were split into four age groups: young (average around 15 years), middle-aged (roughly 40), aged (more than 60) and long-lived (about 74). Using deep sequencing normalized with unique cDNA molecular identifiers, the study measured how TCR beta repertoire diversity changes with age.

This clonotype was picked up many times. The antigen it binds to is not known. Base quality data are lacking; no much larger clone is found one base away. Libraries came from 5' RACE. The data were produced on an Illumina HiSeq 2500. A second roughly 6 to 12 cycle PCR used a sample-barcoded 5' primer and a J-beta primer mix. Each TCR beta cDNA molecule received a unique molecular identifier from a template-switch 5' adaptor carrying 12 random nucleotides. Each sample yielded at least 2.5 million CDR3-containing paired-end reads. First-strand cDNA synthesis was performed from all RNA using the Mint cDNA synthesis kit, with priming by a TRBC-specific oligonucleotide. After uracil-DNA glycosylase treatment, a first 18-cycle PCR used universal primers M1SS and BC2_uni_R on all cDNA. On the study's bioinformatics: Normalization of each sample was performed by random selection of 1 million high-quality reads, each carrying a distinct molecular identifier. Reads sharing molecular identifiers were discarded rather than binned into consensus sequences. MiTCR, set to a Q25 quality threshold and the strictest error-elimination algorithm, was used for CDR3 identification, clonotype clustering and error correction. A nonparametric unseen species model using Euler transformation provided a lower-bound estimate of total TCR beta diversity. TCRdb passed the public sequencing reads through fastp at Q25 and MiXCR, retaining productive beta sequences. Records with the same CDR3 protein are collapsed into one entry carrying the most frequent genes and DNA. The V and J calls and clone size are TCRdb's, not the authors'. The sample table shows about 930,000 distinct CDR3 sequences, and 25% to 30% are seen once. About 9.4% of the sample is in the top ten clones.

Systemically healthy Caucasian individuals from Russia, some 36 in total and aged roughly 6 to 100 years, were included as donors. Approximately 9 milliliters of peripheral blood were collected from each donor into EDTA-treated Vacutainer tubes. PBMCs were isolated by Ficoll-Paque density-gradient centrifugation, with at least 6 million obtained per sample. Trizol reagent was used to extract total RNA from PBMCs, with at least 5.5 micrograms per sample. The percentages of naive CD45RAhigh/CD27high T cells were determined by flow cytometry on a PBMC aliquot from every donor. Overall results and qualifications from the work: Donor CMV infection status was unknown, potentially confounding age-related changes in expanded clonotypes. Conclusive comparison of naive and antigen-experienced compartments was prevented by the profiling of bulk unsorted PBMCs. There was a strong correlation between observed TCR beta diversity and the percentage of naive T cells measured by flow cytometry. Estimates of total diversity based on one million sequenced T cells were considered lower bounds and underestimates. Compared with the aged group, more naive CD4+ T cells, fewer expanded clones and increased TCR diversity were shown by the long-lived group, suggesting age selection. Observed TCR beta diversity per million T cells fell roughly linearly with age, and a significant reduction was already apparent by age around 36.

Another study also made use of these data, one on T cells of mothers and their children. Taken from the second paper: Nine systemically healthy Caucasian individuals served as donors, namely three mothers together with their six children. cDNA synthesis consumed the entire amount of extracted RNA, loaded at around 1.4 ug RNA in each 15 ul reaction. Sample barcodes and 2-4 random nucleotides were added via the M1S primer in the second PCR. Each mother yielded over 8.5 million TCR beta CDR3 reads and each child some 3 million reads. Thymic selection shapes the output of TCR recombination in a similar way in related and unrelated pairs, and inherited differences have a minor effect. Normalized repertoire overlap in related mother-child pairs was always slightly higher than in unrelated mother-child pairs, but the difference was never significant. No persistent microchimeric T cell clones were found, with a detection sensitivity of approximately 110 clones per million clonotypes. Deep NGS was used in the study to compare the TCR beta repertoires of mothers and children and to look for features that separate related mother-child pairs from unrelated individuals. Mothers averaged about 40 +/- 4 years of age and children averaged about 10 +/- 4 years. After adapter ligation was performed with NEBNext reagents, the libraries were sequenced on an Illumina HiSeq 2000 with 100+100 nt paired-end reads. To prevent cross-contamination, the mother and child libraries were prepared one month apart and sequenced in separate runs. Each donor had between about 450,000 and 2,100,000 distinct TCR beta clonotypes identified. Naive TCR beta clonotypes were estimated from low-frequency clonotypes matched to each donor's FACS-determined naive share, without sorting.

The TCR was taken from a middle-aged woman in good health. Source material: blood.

CDR3 loop: CASSQDKGSYNEQFF. The sequenced DNA: TGCGCCAGCAGCCAGGACAAAGGGTCCTACAATGAGCAGTTCTTC. The rearranged segments are TRBV5-1 and TRBJ2-1, with TRBD1 tentatively as D gene (5 bases match). Spanning cysteine to phenylalanine, the CDR3 consists of 15 amino acids. The sequence is cut down to CDR3 DNA, 45 bases in frame from base 1. According to the germline V gene, CDR1 reads SGHRS and CDR2 reads YFSETQ. The V end loses 4 bases and the J end loses 1 base, and a stretch of 12 bases separates them.